These 5 T cell receptor beta chains originate from one sample sequenced in a study of CD8+ T cells in alopecia areata. It was cDNA, reverse transcribed from extracted RNA, that served as the sequencing template. Clones were read by immunoSEQ multiplex PCR, and TCRdb kept only the in-frame ones, dropping some. The data hold about 97,000 clones, with about 40% observed a single time. Sequences were obtained from CD4+ T cells sorted from blood. The receptors here all came from a human donor with alopecia areata.

CDR3 nucleotide sequence: TGTGCCAGCAGCTTTCCGACAGGGAGGGCAGATACGCAGTATTTT. Residues: CASSFPTGRADTQYF. V is TRBV7-2 and J is TRBJ2-3, with D perhaps assigned TRBD1 or TRBD2 (7 bases each). Trimming pared 3 bases from V and 4 bases from J, leaving 14 bases between. The CDR3 is 15 amino acids. The V gene's germline CDR1 is SGHTA and CDR2 FQGNSA.

This clone was recorded once. This sequence joins TRBV9 and TRBJ1-5; 7 bases match TRBD1. V shed 3 bases, J shed 3 bases, and the junction held 6 bases outside the gene matches. The CDR3 covers 15 residues. Germline V lookup: CDR1 SGDLS, CDR2 YYNGEE. CDR3 protein: CASSATGDPNQPQHF. For the CDR3, the DNA is TGTGCCAGCAGCGCAACAGGGGATCCCAATCAGCCCCAGCATTTT.

This clone was counted between two and nine times. In nucleotides, the CDR3 is TGTGCCAGCAGTTTATTGTCCAGGGGAAGCACAGATACGCAGTATTTT. Amino acids: CASSLLSRGSTDTQYF. The chain links TRBV27 to TRBJ2-3, with D possibly matching TRBD1 (6 bases). Per germline, CDR1 MNHEY and CDR2 SMNVEV (reference sequence). This CDR3 has 16 residues. Trimming shortened V by 1 base and J by 0 bases, and 11 bases separated the two germline ends.

This clone occurred a few times. The rearrangement links TRBV5-6 to TRBJ2-1; the match to TRBD2 covers 7 bases. CDR3 length equals 12 residues. V dropped 7 bases and J dropped 6; count of bases not matched to a gene: 4. Germline V gives CDR1 SGHDT, CDR2 YYEEEE. The CDR3 spells CASERDSNEQFF. The DNA of the CDR3 is TGTGCCAGCGAGCGGGATTCCAATGAGCAGTTCTTC. Filled out from reference TRBV5-6 and TRBJ2-1, the complete variable domain reads DAGVTQSPTHLIKTRGQQVTLRCSPKSGHDTVSWYQQALGQGPQFIFQYYEEEERQRGNFPDRFSGHQFPNYSSELNVNALLLGDSALYLCASERDSNEQFFGPGTRLTVL.

This clone was counted between two and nine times. The rearrangement joins TRBV5-1 to TRBJ1-1, with TRBD1 identical over 10 bases. Losses at the gene ends were 1 base for V and 0 bases for J; bases not matched to a gene: 12. CDR1 and CDR2 (germline): SGHRS, YFSETQ. The CDR3 has 19 amino acids. The CDR3 protein is CASSLLRTGGEPMNTEAFF. The DNA of the CDR3 is TGCGCCAGCAGCTTGTTACGGACAGGGGGGGAACCCATGAACACTGAAGCTTTCTTT.